The 21 T cell receptor beta chains listed next were all sequenced from one sample in a study of CD8 T cells in Susac syndrome. The RNA, about 0.5 to 1 ug, was put through reverse transcription using random hexamers. One entry per CDR3 protein, called by TCRdb with MiXCR from the immunoSEQ multiplex PCR reads. The sample contains 130,000 or so distinct CDR3 sequences, roughly 95% of which appear only once. Sequencing was done on a sample of CD4+ T cells from PBMCs. The receptor source for this set is a human donor with multiple sclerosis.

The chain links TRBV9 to TRBJ2-3; tentative D call: TRBD2 (5 bases). CDR3 length: 16 amino acids. Germline V gene data show CDR1 as SGDLS and CDR2 as YYNGEE. Trimming cost V 0 bases and J 0 bases, with 11 bases left between them. CDR3 sequence: CASSVVGSRSTDTQYF. The CDR3 DNA reads as TGTGCCAGCAGCGTAGTGGGGAGTCGCAGCACAGATACGCAGTATTTT.

This sequence joins TRBV19 and TRBJ2-3; maybe TRBD2 (5 bases). Per the germline V gene, CDR1 is LNHDA and CDR2 is SQIVND (reference sequence). The V end was cut by 5 bases, the J end by 4 bases, with 13 bases between. CDR3 length: 14 amino acids. The CDR3 DNA reads as TGTGCCAGTAGTGAAACGGGAACCTCAGATACGCAGTATTTT. The encoded protein is CASSETGTSDTQYF.

In this sample, this clonotype turned up once. J is TRBJ1-2 and V is TRBV9; TRBD1 might be the D (6 bases). The germline V gene has CDR1 SGDLS and CDR2 YYNGEE. The V gene lost 4 bases and the J gene lost 2 bases, with 15 bases spanning the gap. CDR3 length: 15 amino acids. The CDR3 here is CASSTTGLPNYGYTF. The DNA of the CDR3 is TGTGCCAGCAGCACTACAGGGCTGCCGAACTATGGCTACACCTTC.

The chain has TRBV12-3 or TRBV12-4 and TRBJ1-5, with D possibly matching TRBD1 (5 bases). The CDR3 is 15 amino acids. Between the trimmed V and J ends, which lost 0 bases and 3 bases, there was a span of 9 bases. The CDR3 nucleotides read TGTGCCAGCAGTTTAGCGCAGGGCTCCAATCAGCCCCAGCATTTT. Protein sequence: CASSLAQGSNQPQHF.

The V gene is TRBV4-2, the J gene TRBJ2-1, with D perhaps being TRBD1 or TRBD2 (5 bases each). V was shortened by 4 bases and J by 8 bases, with 12 bases between the two germline ends. The V gene's germline CDR1 is LGHNA and CDR2 YNFKEQ. The CDR3 extends over 13 amino acids. DNA of the CDR3: TGTGCCAGCAGCCCCAAAACGGGGCATGAGCAGTTCTTC. This sequence encodes CASSPKTGHEQFF.

The rearrangement uses TRBV3-1 and TRBJ2-7, with a weak D call TRBD2 (6 bases). CDR3 length equals 17 residues. V was trimmed by 0 bases and J by 2 bases, leaving 17 bases between them. The germline V gene encodes CDR1 LGHDT and CDR2 YNNKEL (reference sequence). Here the CDR3 reads CASSQDGTRESTYEQYF. The CDR3 DNA follows: TGTGCCAGCAGCCAAGATGGGACTCGGGAGAGTACCTACGAGCAGTACTTC.

The V and J genes are TRBV11-2 and TRBJ2-7, with D perhaps assigned TRBD1 or TRBD2 (5 bases each). V was shortened by 3 bases and J by 3 bases, with 15 bases between the two germline ends. The germline V gene encodes CDR1 SGHAT and CDR2 FQNNGV. The CDR3 is made up of 15 amino acids. The chain's CDR3 is CASSLSGTANYEQYF. DNA for the CDR3: TGTGCCAGCAGCTTGTCCGGGACGGCGAACTACGAGCAGTACTTC.

The gene calls are TRBV27 and TRBJ1-2; D may be TRBD1 (6 bases). This CDR3 has 14 amino acids. CDR1 MNHEY and CDR2 SMNVEV come from the germline V gene (reference sequence). V lost 6 bases to trimming and J lost 3 bases, with 14 bases between them. The CDR3 nucleotides are TGTGCCAGCAGCCCCAGGGGCGAGGACTATGGCTACACCTTC. It codes for CASSPRGEDYGYTF.

This chain connects TRBV20-1 to TRBJ2-1; the D gene is possibly TRBD2 (6 bases). The CDR3 contains 14 residues. V lost 1 base to trimming and J lost 12 bases, with 19 bases between them. Germline loops: CDR1 DFQATT, CDR2 SNEGSKA (reference sequence). CDR3 coding DNA: TGCAGTGCTAGAGGACAGAGGTTAGGGACTCGGCAGTTCTTC. Amino acids: CSARGQRLGTRQFF.

This clonotype was seen only once. V is TRBV20-1 and J is TRBJ2-5; 13 positions agree with TRBD2. In germline, CDR1 is DFQATT, CDR2 SNEGSKA (reference sequence). Trimming cost V 5 bases and J 3 bases; bases outside gene matches: 3. CDR3 size: 14 residues. CDR3 nucleotide sequence: TGCAGTGCTGGACTAGCGGGAGTCGAAGAGACCCAGTACTTC. Encoded protein: CSAGLAGVEETQYF.

The V call is TRBV30, the J call TRBJ2-3; 9 bases agree with TRBD1. V trimming: 0 bases; J trimming: 2 bases; junction bases outside the gene matches: 6. The V gene's germline CDR1 is GTSNPN and CDR2 SVGIG (reference sequence). The CDR3 sequence is 16 residues long. The CDR3 loop reads CAWSVRQGGVTDTQYF. In DNA, the CDR3 is TGTGCCTGGAGTGTCAGACAGGGGGGCGTCACAGATACGCAGTATTTT.

The rearrangement joins TRBV7-9 to TRBJ2-5; D is possibly TRBD1 (5 bases). The CDR3 spans 13 residues. The germline gives CDR1 SEHNR, CDR2 FQNEAQ (reference sequence). Deletions cut 2 bases from V and 6 bases from J, with 10 bases between. The chain's CDR3 is CASSLMVGQTQYF. The CDR3 coding sequence is TGTGCCAGCAGCTTAATGGTGGGGCAGACCCAGTACTTC.

This chain joins TRBV3-1 and TRBJ2-7; D possibly matches TRBD1 or TRBD2 (6 bases each). CDR1 and CDR2 from the germline V gene are LGHDT and YNNKEL (reference sequence). The CDR3 extends over 15 amino acids. Trimming left V 1 base short and J 4 bases short, with 14 bases between. CDR3 loop: CASSQVPGALYEQYF. The CDR3, as DNA: TGTGCCAGCAGCCAAGTGCCGGGGGCGCTATACGAGCAGTACTTC.

V and J are TRBV3-1 and TRBJ2-7; no firm D call. The V gene's germline CDR1 is LGHDT and CDR2 YNNKEL (reference sequence). V lost 4 bases to trimming and J lost 3 bases, with 16 bases between them. This CDR3 is 15 amino acids long. CDR3 sequence reads: CASSPYRTDIYEQYF. The CDR3 coding sequence is TGTGCCAGCAGCCCCTATCGGACGGATATCTACGAGCAGTACTTC.

The chain employs TRBV29-1 and TRBJ2-5; either TRBD1 or TRBD2 may fit D (6 bases each). The CDR3 is 13 residues long. Germline V CDR1 and CDR2: SQVTM, ANQGSEA. V was trimmed by 6 bases and J by 2 bases, leaving 13 bases between them. The CDR3 sequence is CSVKGGLQETQYF. Here the CDR3 DNA reads TGCAGCGTCAAAGGGGGGCTACAAGAGACCCAGTACTTC.

This clonotype was seen only once. The V call is TRBV6-2 or TRBV6-3, the J call TRBJ2-1; TRBD2 aligns across 8 bases. Germline values: CDR1 MNHEY, CDR2 SVGEGT. This CDR3 is 17 amino acids long. V dropped 4 bases and J dropped 0; count of bases not matched to a gene: 8. DNA of the CDR3: TGTGCCAGCAGTTCCTTCAGCGGGAGCGTCTCCTACAATGAGCAGTTCTTC. This translates into CASSSFSGSVSYNEQFF.

This chain uses TRBV28 with TRBJ1-1; possibly TRBD1 for D (5 bases). The germline V gene has CDR1 MDHEN and CDR2 SYDVKM. The CDR3 sequence is 11 residues long. Trimming pared 3 bases from V and 8 bases from J, leaving 7 bases between. The CDR3 sequence: CASSLNREAFF. In DNA form, the CDR3 reads TGTGCCAGCAGTTTGAACAGGGAAGCTTTCTTT.

This chain links TRBV5-1 with TRBJ2-7, with 9 bases aligning to TRBD1. There are 17 residues in the CDR3. Germline CDR1 and CDR2: SGHRS and YFSETQ. The J segment lost 2 bases and the V segment lost 0 bases, leaving 9 bases of the junction unmatched. The CDR3 reads CASSLVGQGTITYEQYF. The CDR3 coding sequence is TGCGCCAGCAGCTTGGTTGGACAGGGGACAATCACCTACGAGCAGTACTTC.

This clonotype was counted once. The rearrangement uses TRBV19 and TRBJ2-4; 7 bases fit TRBD1. Germline V CDR1 and CDR2: LNHDA, SQIVND (reference sequence). The junction had 6 bases not matched to a gene; V was cut back by 5 bases and J by 5 bases. This CDR3 comprises 14 residues. In nucleotides, the CDR3 is TGTGCCAGTAGTTGGACAGGACCTCAAAACATTCAGTACTTC. It encodes CASSWTGPQNIQYF.

The chain recombines TRBV18 with TRBJ2-1; 10 positions match TRBD2. CDR1 is KGHSH and CDR2 is LQKENI in the germline V gene. V lost 4 bases and J lost 7; bases outside the gene matches: 4. This CDR3 contains 14 residues. CDR3 DNA: TGTGCCAGCTCACTTCTAGCGGGAGTAAATGAGCAGTTCTTC. Its protein is CASSLLAGVNEQFF.

V and J are TRBV28 and TRBJ2-6; 8 bases map to TRBD1. The length of the CDR3 is 15 residues. From germline, CDR1 is MDHEN and CDR2 SYDVKM. The junction had 3 bases not matched to a gene; V was cut back by 6 bases and J by 2 bases. The CDR3 loop is CASRPTGAGANVLTF. The CDR3 coding sequence is TGTGCCAGCAGGCCGACAGGGGCTGGGGCCAACGTCCTGACTTTC.